A selection of T cell receptor beta chains follows, all from one sample in a study of cytomegalovirus exposure and HLA in healthy donors. Only in-frame clones appear in the TCRdb table, and some are missing; sequencing was by immunoSEQ multiplex PCR. This sample has about 160,000 clones, with 75% to 85% found just once. Input material: PBMCs. The receptors originated from a man aged 45-60 years in good health and CMV-seropositive. CDR3s include the opening cysteine and the closing phenylalanine or tryptophan. A D gene is named only where the DNA matches it firmly. Clone size is given for some rows only: seen once, a few or many times, or a class if the clone is expanded.

v_gene: TRBV7-3
j_gene: TRBJ2-2
d_gene: .
abundance: .
CDR3nt: TGTGCCAGCAGCTCTGACTTGGGGGAGCTGTTTTTT
CDR3aa: CASSSDLGELFF

v_gene: TRBV9
j_gene: TRBJ2-3
d_gene: TRBD1
abundance: .
CDR3nt: TGTGCCAGCAGCGGGGGACAGGGGGCTGCAGATACGCAGTATTTT
CDR3aa: CASSGGQGAADTQYF

v_gene: TRBV6-6
j_gene: TRBJ2-7
d_gene: .
abundance: .
CDR3nt: TGTGCCAGCAGTTACTCGACTAGAGGGATGGACGAGCAGTACTTC
CDR3aa: CASSYSTRGMDEQYF

v_gene: TRBV5-5
j_gene: TRBJ2-5
d_gene: .
abundance: .
CDR3nt: TGTGCCAGCAGCTTTAATGCAGGGCAAGAGACCCAGTACTTC
CDR3aa: CASSFNAGQETQYF

v_gene: TRBV6-1
j_gene: TRBJ1-2
d_gene: .
abundance: .
CDR3nt: TGTGCCAGCAGTGTTTACAGGGAGGGCTATGGCTACACCTTC
CDR3aa: CASSVYREGYGYTF

v_gene: TRBV6-1
j_gene: TRBJ1-1
d_gene: .
abundance: .
CDR3nt: TGTGCCAGCAGTGGACACATGGGGAACACTGAAGCTTTCTTT
CDR3aa: CASSGHMGNTEAFF

v_gene: TRBV27
j_gene: TRBJ2-6
d_gene: .
abundance: .
CDR3nt: TGTGCCAGCACCGGGGCTGGGGCCAACGTCCTGACTTTC
CDR3aa: CASTGAGANVLTF

v_gene: TRBV7-9
j_gene: TRBJ2-1
d_gene: .
abundance: .
CDR3nt: TGTGCCAGCAGCTTAGTTGGCGACTCTGAGCAGTTCTTC
CDR3aa: CASSLVGDSEQFF

v_gene: TRBV5-8
j_gene: TRBJ2-1
d_gene: .
abundance: .
CDR3nt: TGTGCCAGCAGCTTCGACAGGCTGCATGAGCAGTTCTTC
CDR3aa: CASSFDRLHEQFF

v_gene: TRBV7-9
j_gene: TRBJ1-4
d_gene: TRBD1
abundance: .
CDR3nt: TGTGCCAGCAGCTTAGAGGGGGCAGGTCTAACCGAAAAACTGTTTTTT
CDR3aa: CASSLEGAGLTEKLFF

v_gene: TRBV7-9
j_gene: TRBJ1-5
d_gene: .
abundance: .
CDR3nt: TGTGCCAGCAGCCCCGGAGATCAGCCCCAGCATTTT
CDR3aa: CASSPGDQPQHF

v_gene: TRBV6-5
j_gene: TRBJ2-3
d_gene: .
abundance: .
CDR3nt: TGTGCCAGCAGACTTACTTGGGGCAGCACAGATACGCAGTATTTT
CDR3aa: CASRLTWGSTDTQYF

v_gene: TRBV4-1
j_gene: TRBJ2-3
d_gene: TRBD2
abundance: .
CDR3nt: TGCGCCAGCAGCCAAGATCAACGGGCGGCGGGAGTTCCAGATACGCAGTATTTT
CDR3aa: CASSQDQRAAGVPDTQYF

v_gene: TRBV19
j_gene: TRBJ2-2
d_gene: TRBD2
abundance: few
CDR3nt: TGTGCCAGTAGTCGGACTAGCGGAGTAAACACCGGGGAGCTGTTTTTT
CDR3aa: CASSRTSGVNTGELFF

v_gene: TRBV6-5
j_gene: TRBJ1-1
d_gene: .
abundance: once
CDR3nt: TGTGCCAGCAGTTACGGAGTTTTCACTGAAGCTTTCTTT
CDR3aa: CASSYGVFTEAFF

v_gene: TRBV14
j_gene: TRBJ1-5
d_gene: TRBD1
abundance: .
CDR3nt: TGTGCCAGCAGCCGGACAGGTGTGGGTCAGCCCCAGCATTTT
CDR3aa: CASSRTGVGQPQHF

v_gene: TRBV4-1
j_gene: TRBJ2-2
d_gene: TRBD2
abundance: .
CDR3nt: TGCGCCAGCAGCCCTCGGACTAGCGGGGGATTTGGCACCGGGGAGCTGTTTTTT
CDR3aa: CASSPRTSGGFGTGELFF

v_gene: TRBV7-6
j_gene: TRBJ1-2
d_gene: .
abundance: .
CDR3nt: TGTGCCAGCAGCTTCCCACAAAAGGGGGACCCTTCCTGGATCTATGGCTACACCTTC
CDR3aa: CASSFPQKGDPSWIYGYTF

v_gene: TRBV7-3
j_gene: TRBJ2-2
d_gene: .
abundance: once
CDR3nt: TGTGCCAGCAGCTTAACGGCAGGCACCGGGGAGCTGTTTTTT
CDR3aa: CASSLTAGTGELFF

v_gene: TRBV25-1
j_gene: TRBJ2-1
d_gene: .
abundance: .
CDR3nt: TGTGCCAGCAGTGAATGGGTAGGGAAAAGGGGCAATGAGCAGTTCTTC
CDR3aa: CASSEWVGKRGNEQFF

v_gene: TRBV7-3
j_gene: TRBJ2-3
d_gene: TRBD2
abundance: few
CDR3nt: TGTGCCAGCCGTGAGACTAGCGGGGGGCCCACGCAGTATTTT
CDR3aa: CASRETSGGPTQYF

v_gene: TRBV6-5
j_gene: TRBJ2-3
d_gene: TRBD1
abundance: .
CDR3nt: TGTGCCAGCAGCGGCAGGGGGGATACGCAGTATTTT
CDR3aa: CASSGRGDTQYF

v_gene: TRBV7-7
j_gene: TRBJ1-1
d_gene: .
abundance: .
CDR3nt: TGTGCTAGCAGCGCCGGTAGGAACACTGAAGCTTTCTTT
CDR3aa: CASSAGRNTEAFF

v_gene: TRBV19
j_gene: TRBJ1-1
d_gene: .
abundance: .
CDR3nt: TGTGCCAGTAGCACCAGGGAAATTCTCATTCACCGTTCGTTAGCTGAAGCTTTCTTT
CDR3aa: CASSTREILIHRSLAEAFF

v_gene: TRBV9
j_gene: TRBJ2-1
d_gene: TRBD2
abundance: .
CDR3nt: TGTGCCAGCAGCGTCAGCGGGGGGGCCCATGAGCAGTTCTTC
CDR3aa: CASSVSGGAHEQFF

v_gene: TRBV7-9
j_gene: TRBJ2-2
d_gene: TRBD2
abundance: .
CDR3nt: TGTTCCAGCAGCTTAGTTTGGACTAGCGGGCCCGGGGAGCTGTTTTTT
CDR3aa: CSSSLVWTSGPGELFF

v_gene: TRBV2
j_gene: TRBJ2-7
d_gene: .
abundance: .
CDR3nt: TGTGCCAGCAGTGAGCGAAGGGGCGCCTACGAGCAGTACTTC
CDR3aa: CASSERRGAYEQYF

v_gene: TRBV28
j_gene: TRBJ1-2
d_gene: .
abundance: .
CDR3nt: TGTGCCACAACCCAGCGACAGAACTATGGCTACACCTTC
CDR3aa: CATTQRQNYGYTF

v_gene: TRBV4-1
j_gene: TRBJ1-6
d_gene: .
abundance: .
CDR3nt: TGCGCCAGCAGCCAAACCGGGACACGTAATTCACCCCTCCACTTT
CDR3aa: CASSQTGTRNSPLHF

v_gene: TRBV28
j_gene: TRBJ1-2
d_gene: .
abundance: .
CDR3nt: TGTGCCATCGTATCAGGGGAAAATGGCTACACCTTC
CDR3aa: CAIVSGENGYTF

v_gene: TRBV25-1
j_gene: TRBJ1-3
d_gene: .
abundance: .
CDR3nt: TGTGCCAGCAGTGTCCAGGGTGGAAACACCATATATTTT
CDR3aa: CASSVQGGNTIYF